This T cell receptor beta chain was sequenced during a study of T cells in Graves' hyperthyroidism and ophthalmopathy. Study conclusions and caveats: For ophthalmopathy, model prediction preceded onset by a median approximately 6 months.

Amplification of TCR beta CDR3 regions used RNA as the template. A first-round RT-PCR of the TCR CDR3 used the HTBI primer set. TCRdb re-derived calls from the multiplex PCR reads in MiXCR, one entry per CDR3 protein. The sample contains about 840,000 distinct CDR3 sequences, 35% to 40% of which appear only once. Uncontrolled infection, other autoimmune disease, pregnancy or lactation barred patients from enrollment. This clonotype was counted at least ten times. Its target is not known. The sequenced sample was blood. This TCR was recovered from a man aged 18 to 30 with Graves' hyperthyroidism.

The CDR3, as DNA: TGTGCCATCAGTGGAGGGGACCTTAATGACTATGGCTACACCTTC. It is translated as CAISGGDLNDYGYTF. This chain connects TRBV10-3 to TRBJ1-2, with a weak D call TRBD1 (5 bases). Trimming shortened V by 4 bases and J by 3 bases, and 15 bases separated the two germline ends. The CDR3 has 15 amino acids. Germline V CDR1 and CDR2: ENHRY, SYGVKD.